Reported below is one T cell receptor beta chain. What it recognizes is unknown. This beta chain appears as a stray read in a library generated for alpha chains; its size is not informative. The data were obtained in a study of spatial heterogeneity in lung cancer. Study-wide context: The count of detected beta-chain sequences consistently exceeded that of alpha-chain sequences. Study results and caveats: Expanded alpha and beta TCR counts within tumors tracked tumor mutation counts.

The time point is: sample taken at primary tumor resection. Patients with untreated early-stage non-small cell lung cancer, numbering 72, were the donors. Whole RNA was taken from tumor, nontumor lung or frozen PBMC; it was then sequenced unsorted. Every TCR cDNA molecule bore a unique molecular identifier. MiXCR, applied by TCRdb to the 5' RACE reads, yields one record per CDR3 protein. Of 4,000 to 5,500 distinct CDR3 sequences in the sample, around 12% are singletons; the top ten hold roughly 26%. This clonotype originated in a male donor with early-stage non-small cell lung cancer. Material: lung tumor tissue, obtained at surgery.

The CDR3 here is CASSQDRNQPQHF. The CDR3 DNA sequence: TGTGCCAGCAGCCAAGACCGCAATCAGCCCCAGCATTTT. This rearrangement joins TRBV3-1 to TRBJ1-5; D is undetermined. There are 13 residues in the CDR3. V shed 0 bases and J shed 2 bases, with 2 bases lying between them. CDR1 and CDR2 from the germline V gene are LGHDT and YNNKEL (reference sequence).